This T cell receptor (beta chain) was identified during a study of radiotherapy plus CTLA-4 blockade in lung cancer. Study-wide findings and caveats: The best predictor of response was reported to be early blood T cell clone dynamics, with interferon-beta. After radiotherapy and ipilimumab, tumor-derived clones expanded in peripheral blood.

About this clone itself: Its specificity is not known.

The CDR3 loop spans 13 amino acids. Trimming took 1 base from V and 7 from J, leaving 8 bases between them. Looked up from germline, CDR1 is SEHNR and CDR2 is FQNEAQ (reference sequence). Clones were read by immunoSEQ multiplex PCR, and TCRdb kept only the in-frame ones, dropping some. The repertoire holds about 84,000 clones, with about two thirds as singletons. The sample was peripheral blood, taken from a patient treated with radiotherapy plus ipilimumab. The chain uses TRBV7-9 and TRBJ1-5, with D possibly being TRBD1 (5 bases). This clonotype was obtained from a human donor with non-small cell lung cancer that progressed on radiotherapy plus ipilimumab. CDR3 protein: CASSLGGEQPQHF. CDR3 bases: TGTGCCAGCAGCTTAGGGGGGGAACAGCCCCAGCATTTT.